These T cell receptor beta chains were read from a single sample in a study of blood T cells in healthy people across ages. MiXCR was run by TCRdb on the 5' RACE reads, yielding one entry per CDR3 protein. The sample has 780,000 or so distinct CDR3 sequences, about 53% seen once. Source material: blood. These receptors originate from an elderly man in good health. The CDR3 runs from the conserved cysteine through the conserved F or W. D genes are given only for firm matches. Not every row has a clone size; where given, it reads once, few, many or a size class.

NA,TRBJ2-5,NA,TRBV10-3,CAISDLERAGTQYF,TGTGCCATCAGTGATTTGGAGCGGGCCGGGACCCAGTACTTC
NA,TRBJ1-4,TRBD1,TRBV6-6,CASSYSPAGTGKKLFF,TGTGCCAGCAGTTACTCCCCTGCCGGGACAGGAAAAAAACTGTTTTTT
NA,TRBJ2-7,NA,TRBV5-5,CASSPRYVGKIYEQYF,TGTGCCAGCAGCCCCCGCTATGTAGGGAAGATCTACGAGCAGTACTTC
NA,TRBJ2-7,TRBD2,TRBV12-3/TRBV12-4,CASSPWTSGRYEQYF,TGTGCCAGCAGCCCTTGGACTAGCGGTCGCTACGAGCAGTACTTC
NA,TRBJ1-1,TRBD1,TRBV12-3/TRBV12-4,CASSPHRGNTEAFF,TGTGCCAGCAGTCCTCACAGGGGTAACACTGAAGCTTTCTTT
few,TRBJ2-1,TRBD2,TRBV20-1,CSARDGTSGSGEQFF,TGCAGTGCTAGGGACGGGACTAGCGGGAGTGGCGAGCAGTTCTTC
many,TRBJ2-7,NA,TRBV7-2,CASSSRRPYEQYF,TGTGCCAGCAGCTCCCGTCGACCCTACGAGCAGTACTTC
few,TRBJ2-1,NA,TRBV7-2,CASSLAAPASNEQFF,TGTGCCAGCAGCTTAGCCGCCCCCGCCAGCAATGAGCAGTTCTTC
NA,TRBJ1-1,NA,TRBV9,CASSVDGYGGTEAFF,TGTGCCAGCAGCGTAGATGGGTATGGGGGCACTGAAGCTTTCTTT
once,TRBJ2-7,TRBD1,TRBV20-1,CSARFPSGQGLNEQYF,TGCAGTGCTAGGTTTCCATCGGGACAGGGACTAAACGAGCAGTACTTC
NA,TRBJ2-2,NA,TRBV10-1,CASSDRDTLANTGELFF,TGCGCCAGCAGTGACAGGGACACCCTTGCGAACACCGGGGAGCTGTTTTTT
NA,TRBJ2-1,NA,TRBV24-1,CATRPGHTNNEQFF,TGTGCCACCAGGCCGGGACATACTAACAATGAGCAGTTCTTC
NA,TRBJ2-5,TRBD2,TRBV18,CASSPLAGGIQETQYF,TGTGCCAGCTCACCACTAGCGGGAGGCATCCAAGAGACCCAGTACTTC
NA,TRBJ2-7,NA,TRBV20-1,CSALFTETYEQYF,TGCAGTGCTCTCTTCACGGAAACCTACGAGCAGTACTTC
NA,TRBJ2-7,TRBD2,TRBV29-1,CSVGDLAGVYEQYF,TGCAGCGTTGGGGATCTAGCGGGAGTCTACGAGCAGTACTTC
few,TRBJ1-2,NA,TRBV4-2,CASSQETPSRGARGYTF,TGTGCCAGCAGCCAAGAAACCCCAAGTCGGGGGGCAAGAGGCTACACCTTC
NA,TRBJ2-7,TRBD1,TRBV20-1,CSASGWGQSLYEQYF,TGCAGTGCTAGTGGGTGGGGACAGAGCCTCTACGAGCAGTACTTC
NA,TRBJ1-2,NA,TRBV27,CASSFREYGLNGYTF,TGTGCCAGCAGTTTCCGGGAATATGGGTTAAATGGCTACACCTTC
few,TRBJ2-3,TRBD2,TRBV3-1,CASSQVAGDRTDTQYF,TGTGCCAGCAGCCAAGTTGCGGGAGATCGCACAGATACGCAGTATTTT
once,TRBJ1-1,NA,TRBV7-9,CASSSLSGTEAFF,TGTGCCAGCAGCTCCCTCTCGGGGACTGAAGCTTTCTTT
NA,TRBJ2-2,TRBD1,TRBV5-1,CASSWGQGNTGELFF,TGCGCCAGCAGCTGGGGACAGGGGAACACCGGGGAGCTGTTTTTT
few,TRBJ2-1,NA,TRBV7-2,CASSPWRTNEQFF,TGTGCCAGCAGCCCGTGGCGGACCAATGAGCAGTTCTTC
few,TRBJ2-1,NA,TRBV20-1,CSPRGDPSSEQFF,TGCAGCCCAAGGGGGGATCCGTCATCAGAGCAGTTCTTC
NA,TRBJ1-1,NA,TRBV21-1,CASSKNQDYTPNTEAFF,TGTGCCAGCAGCAAAAATCAGGATTACACACCGAACACTGAAGCTTTCTTT
NA,TRBJ2-3,NA,TRBV10-3,CAISDRGYAYF,TGTGCCATCAGTGACCGGGGATACGCGTATTTT
few,TRBJ2-1,NA,TRBV11-2,CASSPRGSDEQFF,TGTGCCAGCAGCCCCCGGGGGTCCGATGAGCAGTTCTTC
few,TRBJ1-5,NA,TRBV18,CASSPGLDQPQHF,TGTGCCAGCTCACCGGGGTTAGATCAGCCCCAGCATTTT